This section outlines one TCR beta chain sequence together with its context. The antigen is not known. This entry is derived from a study of T cells in Graves' hyperthyroidism and ophthalmopathy. This CDR3 is built from 15 residues. The germline V and J ends were trimmed by 2 bases and 4 bases, with 15 bases remaining between them. The germline V gene encodes CDR1 DFQATT and CDR2 SNEGSKA (reference sequence). What was amplified from RNA transcripts were TCR beta CDR3 regions. HTBI primers drove first-round RT-PCR of the TCR CDR3. TCRdb redid the calling of the multiplex PCR reads with MiXCR, one entry per CDR3 protein. Among 500,000 to 600,000 distinct CDR3 sequences, around 20% were seen once, and the ten largest hold less than 55%. Study observations and caveats: Ophthalmopathy was separated from stable hyperthyroidism by a 13 V-J model. Most thyroid clonotypes expanded above 0.001 were also detected in blood.

The cohort's ophthalmopathy patients, a group with duration under 3 months, had a Clinical Activity Score of at least 3 and a NOSPECS grade of at least 4. About 10 ml of fresh peripheral blood supplied the PBMCs. This TCR came from a man between 35 and 55 years old with Graves' ophthalmopathy. The sample comprised blood. The rearrangement joins TRBV20-1 to TRBJ1-5; the D gene is possibly TRBD1 (6 bases). The CDR3, as DNA: TGCAGTGCTAGAAGTCGGGGGACAATAAATCAGCCCCAGCATTTT. Translated: CSARSRGTINQPQHF.